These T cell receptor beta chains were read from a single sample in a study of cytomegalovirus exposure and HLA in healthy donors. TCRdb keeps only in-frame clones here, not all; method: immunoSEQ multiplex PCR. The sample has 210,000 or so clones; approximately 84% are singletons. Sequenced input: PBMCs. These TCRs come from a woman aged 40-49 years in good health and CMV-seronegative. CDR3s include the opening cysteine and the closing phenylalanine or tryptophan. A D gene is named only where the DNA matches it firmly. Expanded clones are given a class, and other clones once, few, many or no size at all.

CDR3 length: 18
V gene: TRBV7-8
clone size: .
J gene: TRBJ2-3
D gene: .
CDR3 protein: CASSLDQAQITSTDTQYF
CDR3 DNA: TGTGCCAGCAGCTTAGACCAGGCCCAAATTACTAGCACAGATACGCAGTATTTT

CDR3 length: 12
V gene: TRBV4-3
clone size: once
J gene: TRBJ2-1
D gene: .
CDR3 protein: CASSRGGNEQFF
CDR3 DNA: TGCGCCAGCAGCCGTGGGGGGAATGAGCAGTTCTTC

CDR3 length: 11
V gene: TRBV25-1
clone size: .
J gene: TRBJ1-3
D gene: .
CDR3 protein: CASRDTHTIYF
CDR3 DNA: TGTGCCAGCAGGGACACCCACACCATATATTTT

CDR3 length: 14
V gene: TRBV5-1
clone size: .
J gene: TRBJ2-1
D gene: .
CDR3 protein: CASGQITGTGEQFF
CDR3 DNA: TGCGCCAGCGGACAAATTACAGGTACTGGTGAGCAGTTCTTC

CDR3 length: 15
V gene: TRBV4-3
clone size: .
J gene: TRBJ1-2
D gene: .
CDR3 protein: CASSQEGRSNYGYTF
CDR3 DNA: TGCGCCAGCAGCCAAGAGGGCCGCAGTAACTATGGCTACACCTTC

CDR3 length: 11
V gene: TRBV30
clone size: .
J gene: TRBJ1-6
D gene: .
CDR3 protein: CAWTTGAPLHF
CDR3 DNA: TGTGCCTGGACCACCGGGGCACCCCTCCACTTT

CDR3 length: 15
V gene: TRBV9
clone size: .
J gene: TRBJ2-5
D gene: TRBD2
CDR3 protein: CASSYTGLGLGAQYF
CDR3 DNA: TGTGCCAGCAGCTACACCGGACTAGGGCTAGGGGCCCAGTACTTC

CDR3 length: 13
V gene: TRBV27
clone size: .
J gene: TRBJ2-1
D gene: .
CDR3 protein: CASRPGGRGEQFF
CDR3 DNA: TGTGCCAGCCGTCCGGGGGGCCGGGGTGAGCAGTTCTTC

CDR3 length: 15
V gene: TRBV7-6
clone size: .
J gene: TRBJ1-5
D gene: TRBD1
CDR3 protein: CASSQNSGGNQPQHF
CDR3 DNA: TGTGCCAGCAGCCAAAACTCAGGGGGGAATCAGCCCCAGCATTTT

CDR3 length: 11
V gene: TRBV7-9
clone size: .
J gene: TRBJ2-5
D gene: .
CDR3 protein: CASSLLETQYF
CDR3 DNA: TGTGCCAGCAGCTTACTAGAGACCCAGTACTTC

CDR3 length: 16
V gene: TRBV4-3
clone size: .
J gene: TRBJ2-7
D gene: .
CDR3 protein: CASSQDRAGAWDEQYF
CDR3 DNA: TGCGCCAGCAGCCAAGATCGGGCAGGGGCTTGGGACGAGCAGTACTTC

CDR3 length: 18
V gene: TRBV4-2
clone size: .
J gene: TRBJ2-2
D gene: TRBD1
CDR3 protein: CASSQDTGTGFLGGELFF
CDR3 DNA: TGTGCCAGCAGCCAAGATACTGGGACAGGGTTTTTAGGCGGGGAGCTGTTTTTT

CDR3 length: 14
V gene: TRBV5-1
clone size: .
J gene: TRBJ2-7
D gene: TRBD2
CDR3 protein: CASSLEGLDYEQYF
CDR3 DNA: TGCGCCAGCAGCTTGGAAGGACTAGACTACGAGCAGTACTTC

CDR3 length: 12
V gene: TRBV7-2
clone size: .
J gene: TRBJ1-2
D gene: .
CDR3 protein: CASSLGAGGYTF
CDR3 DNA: TGTGCCAGCAGCCTTGGGGCGGGGGGCTACACCTTC

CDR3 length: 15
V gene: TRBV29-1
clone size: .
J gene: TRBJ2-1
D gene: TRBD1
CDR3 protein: CSATGGVMYVNEQFF
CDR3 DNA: TGCAGCGCCACAGGGGGAGTTATGTATGTGAATGAGCAGTTCTTC

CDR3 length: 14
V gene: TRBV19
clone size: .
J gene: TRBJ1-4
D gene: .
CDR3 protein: CASSKVGANEKLFF
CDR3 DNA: TGTGCCAGTAGTAAGGTGGGCGCTAATGAAAAACTGTTTTTT

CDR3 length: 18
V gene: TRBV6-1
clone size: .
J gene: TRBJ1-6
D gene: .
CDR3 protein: CASSVPHQGSSYNSPLHF
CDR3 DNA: TGTGCCAGCAGTGTACCCCATCAGGGGAGCTCCTATAATTCACCCCTCCACTTT

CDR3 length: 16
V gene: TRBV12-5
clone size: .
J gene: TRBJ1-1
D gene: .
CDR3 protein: CASGLVRPGENTEAFF
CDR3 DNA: TGTGCTAGTGGTTTGGTCCGACCGGGGGAGAACACTGAAGCTTTCTTT

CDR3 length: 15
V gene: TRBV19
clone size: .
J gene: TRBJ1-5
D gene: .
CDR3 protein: CASSTITLGNQPQHF
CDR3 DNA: TGTGCCAGTAGTACCATCACTCTGGGCAATCAGCCCCAGCATTTT

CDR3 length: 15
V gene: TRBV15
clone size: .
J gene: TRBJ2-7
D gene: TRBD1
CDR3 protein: CATSRGGNRGLEQYF
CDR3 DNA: TGTGCCACCAGCAGAGGGGGAAACAGGGGGCTCGAGCAGTACTTC

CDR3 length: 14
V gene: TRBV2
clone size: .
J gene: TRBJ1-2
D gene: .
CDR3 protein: CASTDGGRSYGYTF
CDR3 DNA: TGTGCCAGCACCGATGGGGGCCGGAGCTATGGCTACACCTTC

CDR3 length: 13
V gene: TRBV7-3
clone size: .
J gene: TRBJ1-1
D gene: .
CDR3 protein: CASSLTTRTEAFF
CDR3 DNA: TGTGCCAGCAGCTTAACAACACGAACTGAAGCTTTCTTT

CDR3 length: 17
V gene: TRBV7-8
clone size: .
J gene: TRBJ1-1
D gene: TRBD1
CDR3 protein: CASSLLLGQGRGTEAFF
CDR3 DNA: TGTGCCAGCAGCTTATTGTTGGGACAGGGGCGGGGGACTGAAGCTTTCTTT

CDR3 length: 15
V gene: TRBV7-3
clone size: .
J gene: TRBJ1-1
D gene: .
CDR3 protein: CASSLLIRLNTEAFF
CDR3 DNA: TGTGCCAGCAGCTTATTGATCAGGTTGAACACTGAAGCTTTCTTT

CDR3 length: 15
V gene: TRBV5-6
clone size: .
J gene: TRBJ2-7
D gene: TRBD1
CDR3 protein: CASTTGGGLRDEQYF
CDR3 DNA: TGTGCCAGCACCACAGGGGGCGGACTTAGGGACGAGCAGTACTTC

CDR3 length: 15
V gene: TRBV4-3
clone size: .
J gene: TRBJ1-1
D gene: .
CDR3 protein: CASSRSPLAGSEAFF
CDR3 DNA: TGCGCCAGCAGCCGAAGCCCCCTGGCAGGTTCCGAAGCTTTCTTT

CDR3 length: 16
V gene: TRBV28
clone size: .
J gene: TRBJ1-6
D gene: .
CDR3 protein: CASSLGGFLSNSPLHF
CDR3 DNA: TGTGCCAGCAGTTTAGGGGGGTTTTTAAGCAATTCACCCCTCCACTTT

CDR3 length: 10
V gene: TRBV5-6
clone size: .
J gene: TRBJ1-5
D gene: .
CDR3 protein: CARKQGSQHF
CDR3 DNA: TGTGCCAGGAAACAGGGATCTCAGCATTTT

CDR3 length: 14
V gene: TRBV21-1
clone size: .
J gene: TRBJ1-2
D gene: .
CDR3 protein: CASSGQGLDYGYTF
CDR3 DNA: TGTGCCAGCAGCGGACAGGGGTTAGACTATGGCTACACCTTC

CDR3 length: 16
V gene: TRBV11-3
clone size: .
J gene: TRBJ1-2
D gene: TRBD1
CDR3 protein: CASSPRFQGVGYGYTF
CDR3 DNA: TGTGCCAGCAGCCCACGTTTTCAGGGGGTAGGATATGGCTACACCTTC

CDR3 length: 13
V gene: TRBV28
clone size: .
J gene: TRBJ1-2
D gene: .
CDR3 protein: CASSSPGGYGYTF
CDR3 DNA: TGTGCCAGCAGTTCCCCGGGTGGCTATGGCTACACCTTC

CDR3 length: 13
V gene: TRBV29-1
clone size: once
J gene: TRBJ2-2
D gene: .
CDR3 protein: CSVQTVNTGELFF
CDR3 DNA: TGCAGCGTACAGACAGTAAACACCGGGGAGCTGTTTTTT

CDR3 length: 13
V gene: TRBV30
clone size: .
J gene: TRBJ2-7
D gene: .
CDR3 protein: CAWRPTNSYEQYF
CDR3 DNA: TGTGCCTGGAGGCCCACTAACTCCTACGAGCAGTACTTC

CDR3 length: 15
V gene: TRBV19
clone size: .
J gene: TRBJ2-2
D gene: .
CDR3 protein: CASQTFSGYTGELFF
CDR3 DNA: TGTGCCAGTCAGACCTTTAGCGGATACACCGGGGAGCTGTTTTTT

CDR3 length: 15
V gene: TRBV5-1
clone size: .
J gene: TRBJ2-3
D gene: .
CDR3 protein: CASSLGVGSTDTQYF
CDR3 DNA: TGCGCCAGCAGCTTGGGAGTCGGTAGCACAGATACGCAGTATTTT

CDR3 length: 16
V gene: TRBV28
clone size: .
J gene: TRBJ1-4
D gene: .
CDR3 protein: CASKQGGTPTNEKLFF
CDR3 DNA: TGTGCCAGCAAGCAGGGTGGGACTCCAACTAATGAAAAACTGTTTTTT

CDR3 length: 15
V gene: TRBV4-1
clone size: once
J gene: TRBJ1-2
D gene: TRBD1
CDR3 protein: CASSQERGQGGGYTF
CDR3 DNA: TGCGCCAGCAGCCAAGAAAGGGGACAGGGCGGCGGCTACACCTTC

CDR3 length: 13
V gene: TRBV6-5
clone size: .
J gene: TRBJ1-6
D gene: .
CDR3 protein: CASSYLARSPLHF
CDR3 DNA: TGTGCCAGCAGTTACTTGGCTCGTTCACCCCTCCACTTT

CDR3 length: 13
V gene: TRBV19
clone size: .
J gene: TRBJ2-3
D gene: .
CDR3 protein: CASSIPGPDTQYF
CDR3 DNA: TGTGCCAGTAGTATACCGGGTCCAGATACGCAGTATTTT

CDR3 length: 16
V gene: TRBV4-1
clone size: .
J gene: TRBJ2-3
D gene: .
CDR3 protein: CASSQDELFQADTQYF
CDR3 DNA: TGCGCCAGCAGCCAAGACGAGCTTTTTCAGGCAGATACGCAGTATTTT

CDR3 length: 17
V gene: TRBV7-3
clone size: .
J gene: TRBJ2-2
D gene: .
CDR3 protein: CASSLLGGRLKTGELFF
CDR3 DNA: TGTGCCAGCAGCTTACTGGGGGGGCGGTTAAAAACCGGGGAGCTGTTTTTT

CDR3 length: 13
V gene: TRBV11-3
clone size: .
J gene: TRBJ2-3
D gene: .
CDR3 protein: CASSRTSTDTQYF
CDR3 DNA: TGTGCCAGCAGCCGCACTAGCACAGATACGCAGTATTTT

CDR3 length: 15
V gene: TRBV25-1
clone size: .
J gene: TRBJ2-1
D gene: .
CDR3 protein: CASSEWGGLNNEQFF
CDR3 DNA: TGTGCCAGCAGTGAATGGGGGGGGCTCAACAATGAGCAGTTCTTC

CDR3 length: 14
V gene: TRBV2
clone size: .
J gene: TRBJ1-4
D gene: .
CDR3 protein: CASSGEGEGRKLFF
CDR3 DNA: TGTGCCAGCAGTGGAGAAGGGGAGGGTCGGAAACTGTTTTTT

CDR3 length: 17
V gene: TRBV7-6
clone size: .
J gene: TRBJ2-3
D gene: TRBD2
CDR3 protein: CASSSPTSGLSTDTQYF
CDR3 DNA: TGTGCCAGCAGCTCCCCGACTAGCGGTCTTAGCACAGATACGCAGTATTTT

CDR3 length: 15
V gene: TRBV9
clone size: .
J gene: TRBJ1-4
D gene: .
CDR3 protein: CASSVAPGVNEKLFF
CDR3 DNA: TGTGCCAGCAGCGTAGCGCCAGGGGTTAATGAAAAACTGTTTTTT

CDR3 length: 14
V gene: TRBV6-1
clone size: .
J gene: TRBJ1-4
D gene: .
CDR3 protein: CASSDTGPNEKLFF
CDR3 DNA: TGTGCCAGCAGTGACACAGGGCCTAATGAAAAACTGTTTTTT

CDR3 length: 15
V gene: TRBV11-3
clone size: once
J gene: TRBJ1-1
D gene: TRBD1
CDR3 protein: CASSQRQGMNTEAFF
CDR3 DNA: TGTGCCAGCAGCCAACGACAGGGCATGAACACTGAAGCTTTCTTT

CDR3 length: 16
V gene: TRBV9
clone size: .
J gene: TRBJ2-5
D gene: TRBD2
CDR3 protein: CASNAGPGGRLETQYF
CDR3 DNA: TGTGCCAGCAACGCGGGACCGGGGGGACGACTTGAGACCCAGTACTTC

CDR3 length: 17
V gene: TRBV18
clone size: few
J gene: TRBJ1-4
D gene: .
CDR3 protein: CASSPPGRVVVGEKLFF
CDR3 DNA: TGTGCCAGCTCACCACCAGGCAGGGTGGTAGTTGGTGAAAAACTGTTTTTT

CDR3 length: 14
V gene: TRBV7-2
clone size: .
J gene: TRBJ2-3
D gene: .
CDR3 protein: CASSVVVRGDTQYF
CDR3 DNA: TGTGCCAGCAGCGTCGTTGTAAGGGGGGATACGCAGTATTTT

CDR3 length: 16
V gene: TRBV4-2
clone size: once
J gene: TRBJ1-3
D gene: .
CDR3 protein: CASSQEREGPGNTIYF
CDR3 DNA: TGTGCCAGCAGCCAAGAGAGGGAGGGGCCTGGAAACACCATATATTTT

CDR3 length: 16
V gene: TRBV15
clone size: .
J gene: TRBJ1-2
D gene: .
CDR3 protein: CATSRARESSGYGYTF
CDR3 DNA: TGTGCCACCAGCAGAGCTAGAGAGAGCTCGGGCTATGGCTACACCTTC

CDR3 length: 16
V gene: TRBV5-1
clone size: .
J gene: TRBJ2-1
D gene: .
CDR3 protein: CASSLGEGEIYNEQFF
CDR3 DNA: TGCGCCAGCAGCTTGGGCGAAGGGGAAATTTACAATGAGCAGTTCTTC

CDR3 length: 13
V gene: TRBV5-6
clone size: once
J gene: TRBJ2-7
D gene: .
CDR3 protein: CASSDLGFGEQYF
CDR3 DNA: TGTGCCAGCAGCGACCTCGGGTTTGGCGAGCAGTACTTC